The 5 T cell receptor beta chains below were found in one sample sequenced in a study of OX40 agonist ivuxolimab in advanced cancers. Only in-frame clones appear in the TCRdb table, and some are missing; sequencing was by immunoSEQ multiplex PCR. This sample has about 18,000 clones, with approximately 85% found just once. This material consisted of CD4+ or CD8+ T cells sorted from blood, taken in a trial of the OX40 agonist ivuxolimab. The receptors were gathered from an adult with an advanced solid tumor such as melanoma, head and neck, liver or kidney cancer.

The rearrangement links TRBV4-1 to TRBJ2-5; 8 nucleotides match TRBD1. This CDR3 has 14 amino acids. The trim removed 5 bases at V and 3 bases at J, leaving 5 bases unmatched. The germline V gene has CDR1 MGHRA and CDR2 YSYEKL. The CDR3 spells CASSVLQGEETQYF. CDR3 nucleotide sequence: TGCGCCAGCAGCGTATTACAGGGGGAAGAGACCCAGTACTTC.

This chain connects TRBV6-5 to TRBJ1-6; D is possibly TRBD1 (6 bases). CDR1 and CDR2 from the germline V gene are MNHEY and SVGAGI. The CDR3 consists of 14 residues. With 4 bases removed from V and 15 bases from J, the gap between germline ends came to 19 bases. The CDR3 DNA reads TGTGCCAGCAGTTCAACGGACAGCTTTAGAGTCCTCCACTTT. Its protein product is CASSSTDSFRVLHF.

The chain has TRBV27 and TRBJ2-1; D possibly matches TRBD1 or TRBD2 (5 bases each). Per germline, CDR1 MNHEY and CDR2 SMNVEV (reference sequence). The CDR3 is 15 residues long. The V and J ends lost 6 bases and 7 bases respectively, with 19 bases between them. The DNA of the CDR3 is TGTGCCAGCAGCCATGGGGCGGGCCGGAGAAATGAGCAGTTCTTC. Amino acids: CASSHGAGRRNEQFF.

The chain uses TRBV2 and TRBJ2-2, with D perhaps matching TRBD1 (6 bases). Germline values: CDR1 SNHLY, CDR2 FYNNEI. This CDR3 is 15 amino acids long. V was trimmed by 3 bases and J by 1 base, leaving 9 bases between them. The CDR3 coding sequence is TGTGCCAGCAGTGAGTGGACAGAGAACACCGGGGAGCTGTTTTTT. It is translated as CASSEWTENTGELFF.

The chain carries TRBV29-1 and TRBJ2-5; 9 positions agree with TRBD2. The ends lost 6 bases at V and 3 bases at J; junction bases unmatched: 5. In germline, CDR1 is SQVTM, CDR2 ANQGSEA. The CDR3 contains 13 residues. This chain's CDR3 is CSVPGLAEETQYF. DNA of the CDR3: TGCAGCGTCCCGGGACTAGCAGAAGAGACCCAGTACTTC.